What follows is one TCR beta chain and its context. There are a few counts of this clone. There is no known antigen for this receptor. Base quality data are lacking; no much larger clone is found one base away. The same CDR3 arises from other DNA sequences in this sample as well. The data belong to a study of cytomegalovirus exposure and HLA in healthy donors (dated by TCRdb to between 2016 and 2019). General notes on the study: In an earlier analysis of fewer than 750 of the donors, approximately 260 Gb of sequence data and about 110 million unique TCR beta sequences from about 190 million T cells were reported. An early release covering roughly 640 HLA-typed donors comprised about 290 gigabases of sequencing data and around 85 million unique TCR sequences. Among the approximately 400 genotyped donors, about 83% belonged to the genetic ancestry cluster associated with self-reported Caucasian donors. The study aimed to test whether signatures of past pathogen exposure could be identified by cataloging public T cell receptors. The T cell repertoires of some 670 subjects were profiled by immunosequencing and related to cytomegalovirus serostatus. Besides the first cohort of about 730 subjects, a separate validation cohort made up of 120 different subjects was used. The study combined high-throughput TCR immunosequencing, statistical association of individual TCRs with disease status, and machine learning to predict cytomegalovirus infection status. A later analysis re-analyzed previously published TCR beta repertoires from 550 to 700 donors and added high-resolution HLA genotyping to study TCR occurrence patterns. Rather than using new phenotypic data, the later analysis identified candidate immune exposures from TCR beta sequences and from how often those sequences occurred across donors. In an earlier analysis of roughly 600 of the donors, high-throughput TCR beta sequencing was used to judge whether each TCR beta V gene segment behaved as functional or pseudogenic. Donor age, sex, ethnicity and CMV serostatus were compiled alongside the repertoire data. A later genetic analysis used genome-wide SNP genotypes for about three fifths of the 666 donors, treating that subset as a discovery cohort. Every repertoire in the discovery cohort had been generated on one and the same sequencing platform. HLA typing covered class I and class II loci at four-digit resolution. Typing coverage differed by locus: A, B, C, DRB1 and DQB1 were typed in roughly 620-630 donors, DQA1 in about 500, DPA1 in some 610, and DPB1 in 472. Five DR-DQ haplotypes were handled as single units for association and clustering because linkage in the cohort was strong. Among some 400 genotyped donors of the cohort, an average of around 220,000 unique TCR beta nucleotide sequences was sequenced per donor, of which about 19% were non-productive. Points the paper makes about the study in general: Cytomegalovirus status was reported to be diagnosed by the classifier with high specificity and sensitivity in both the original and validation cohorts. The authors suggested that the approach could potentially be generalized to other disease states and immunological phenotypes. Presence/absence analyses assumed roughly uniform sequencing depth across donors, an assumption that may not hold. A further reported finding was that TCR beta sequences accurately predicted the HLA-A and HLA-B alleles for most subjects in the first cohort. Correlated functional status among segregating V segments might reflect linkage disequilibrium, but an unknown experimental factor could not be ruled out. When HLA alleles, especially DR and DQ, strongly co-occurred, attributing TCR associations to individual alleles was difficult. The sequencing pipeline was judged likely to have produced a cluster of highly shared sequence variants as a technical artifact. Specific HLA alleles were associated with 16,951 TCR beta sequences at a false discovery rate of 0.05 in a later analysis. V-gene and J-gene trimming of TCR beta chains was associated with a missense DCLRE1C variant in a later genetic analysis, and the association was replicated in an independent cohort. The 87-base-pair reads could not distinguish some IMGT-functional V segments, including TRBV6-2 and TRBV6-3, so those segments were excluded. According to a later analysis, parvovirus B19, influenza, CMV and Epstein-Barr virus appeared linked to several top co-occurrence clusters. In a later analysis, TCR association rates were found to vary across HLA loci, with the most associated TCRs seen for DRB1 alleles and the fewest for HLA-C alleles. In a later genetic analysis, fewer N-insertions in productive TCRs were reported among donors in an Asian-associated ancestry cluster than the approximately 710-donor mean. The earlier analysis of about 600 of the donors excluded roughly 17 rarely observed V segments, including chromosome 9 orphons, because counts were too low. In an earlier analysis of 587 of the donors, most TCR beta V segments were observed in productive rearrangements about 90% or about 30% of the time, broadly matching IMGT annotations. The study gave a list of some 150 TCR beta chains associated with cytomegalovirus. In a later analysis, HLA-associated TCR beta chains showed more clonal expansion and lower generation probabilities than non-associated chains that were equally common. Because HLA typing was unavailable for some donors at each locus, only the typed subset was used in association tests. For the cohort, immune exposure information was limited to CMV serostatus. This cohort had only TCR beta chains sequenced, and the lack of alpha or paired-chain data limited which features could be detected. In vitro tests confirmed that three of the cytomegalovirus-associated TCR beta chains recognize cytomegalovirus antigens. While some public TCRs were present in many individuals, most TCR sequences turned up only very rarely across donors. A later analysis found that most CMV-associated TCR beta chains appeared HLA-restricted, with HLA associations seemingly driven largely by CMV exposure.

Clipping removes 6 bases from V and 4 bases from J, with 6 as the unmatched junction base count. The germline V gene gives CDR1 as SQVTM and CDR2 as ANQGSEA. From the cysteine through the phenylalanine, the CDR3 covers 14 amino acids. Only the CDR3 portion is preserved as DNA: 42 bases, with reading frame beginning at the first base. The cohort consisted of some 730 healthy bone marrow donors. Cohort members were all nominally healthy when sampled, although unrecorded immune exposures were likely present. The donor was CMV seronegative and was included in the group of several hundred seronegative cohort members. A peripheral blood sample was collected from each donor, and TCR beta sequencing was performed on peripheral blood mononuclear cells. The Qiagen DNeasy Blood Extraction Kit was used to extract genomic DNA from the blood cell samples. The protocol used for the library was the immunoSEQ multiplex PCR assay. For the multiplex PCR, a mixture combining 60 forward primers for TCR Vbeta segments and 13 reverse primers for TCR Jbeta segments was used. The CDR3 region of rearranged TCR beta genes was amplified from genomic DNA with a multiplex PCR assay. Amplified TCR beta libraries were sequenced as 87-base-pair reads on the Illumina HiSeq System. The authors' analysis ran thus. A later analysis tallied about 77 million unique TCR beta chains across the 640 or so repertoires, and around 9.9 million of those chains were shared by two or more donors. Raw reads were error-corrected and collapsed into unique sequences by a nearest-neighbor algorithm in which closely related sequences were merged to remove PCR and sequencing errors. CDR3 sequences were aligned to IMGT reference sequences to assign V, D and J gene segments. For a sequence to be retained, at least a six-nucleotide match to both a V gene segment and a J gene segment was required. A rearrangement was called productive if the CDR3 had no stop codons and remained in frame with V and J, and every other rearrangement was called non-productive. CDR3 was defined according to IMGT convention as the region running from the second conserved V-encoded cysteine to the conserved J-encoded phenylalanine. The earlier analysis of fewer than 700 of the donors excluded sequences that lacked an unambiguous match to a single V gene segment. In an earlier analysis of about 590 of the donors, a V segment was called functional when productive rearrangements were above 56.7%, and segregating when the standard deviation between donors exceeded 5%. A statistical classification framework was built to diagnose cytomegalovirus status from the catalog of TCR beta chain sequences. A later analysis assigned V and J genes by comparing TCR nucleotide sequences with IMGT/GENE-DB human TR gene sequences. A later analysis assigned CDR3 sequences and most-parsimonious VDJ recombination scenarios with the TCRdist pipeline. In a later analysis, each TCR beta chain was defined by its CDR3 amino acid sequence together with its V-gene family, and reads lacking a unique V-gene family were excluded. A later analysis removed 450 to 600 highly shared, low-generation-probability nucleotide sequences to deal with suspected cross-contamination and a sequencing artifact. In a later analysis, a clonal expansion index was calculated for each public chain from normalized within-repertoire ranks of inferred template counts. In a later analysis, generation probabilities were computed with a VDJ recombination model fitted to out-of-frame rearrangements, and the resulting probabilities were checked against IGoR. In a later analysis, hypergeometric tests were used to score TCR-TCR, TCR-HLA and TCR-CMV co-occurrence, with a repertoire-size bias correction applied to TCR pairs. In a later analysis, false discovery rates were estimated by permuting HLA or CMV assignments 20 times. In a later analysis, co-occurring TCRs were grouped with DBSCAN, and TCRdist sequence similarity was added when clustering was performed within HLA-allele-positive subsets. Repertoires with fewer than 30,000 or more than 120,000 public chains were left out of co-occurrence clustering, as were about five repertoires with anomalous nucleotide sharing. TCRdb took over this immuneACCESS table, retaining in-frame rearrangements with V and J assigned. Such tables are incomplete; in checked studies, under half of the missing clones stem from an unresolved V gene, and the remainder is unexplained. V and J calls and clone size are copied from that table; D and trimming were computed from the DNA. The sample table records fewer than 150,000 clones; approximately 15% of these occur just once. The ten top clones hold 1.9% of the sample.

The V and J genes are TRBV29-1 and TRBJ2-2, and TRBD1 aligns with 9 junction nucleotides. The sequence was obtained from a young woman in good health and CMV-seronegative. The specimen was PBMCs. CDR3 loop: CSVLGQGGTGELFF. The nucleotide sequence reads TGCAGCGTCCTGGGACAGGGAGGCACCGGGGAGCTGTTTTTT.